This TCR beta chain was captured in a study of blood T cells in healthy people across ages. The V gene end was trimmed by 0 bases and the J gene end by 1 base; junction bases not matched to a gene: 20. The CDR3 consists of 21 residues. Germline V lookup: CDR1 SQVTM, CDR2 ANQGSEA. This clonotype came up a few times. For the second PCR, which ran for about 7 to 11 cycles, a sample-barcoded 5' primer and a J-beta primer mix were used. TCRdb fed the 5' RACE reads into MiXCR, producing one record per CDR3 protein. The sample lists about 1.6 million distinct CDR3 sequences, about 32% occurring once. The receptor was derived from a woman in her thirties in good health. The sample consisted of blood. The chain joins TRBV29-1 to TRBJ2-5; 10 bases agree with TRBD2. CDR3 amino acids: CSVEDPATSGGAITTQETQYF. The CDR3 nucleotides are TGCAGCGTTGAAGATCCCGCAACGAGCGGGGGGGCGATAACGACCCAAGAGACCCAGTACTTC.